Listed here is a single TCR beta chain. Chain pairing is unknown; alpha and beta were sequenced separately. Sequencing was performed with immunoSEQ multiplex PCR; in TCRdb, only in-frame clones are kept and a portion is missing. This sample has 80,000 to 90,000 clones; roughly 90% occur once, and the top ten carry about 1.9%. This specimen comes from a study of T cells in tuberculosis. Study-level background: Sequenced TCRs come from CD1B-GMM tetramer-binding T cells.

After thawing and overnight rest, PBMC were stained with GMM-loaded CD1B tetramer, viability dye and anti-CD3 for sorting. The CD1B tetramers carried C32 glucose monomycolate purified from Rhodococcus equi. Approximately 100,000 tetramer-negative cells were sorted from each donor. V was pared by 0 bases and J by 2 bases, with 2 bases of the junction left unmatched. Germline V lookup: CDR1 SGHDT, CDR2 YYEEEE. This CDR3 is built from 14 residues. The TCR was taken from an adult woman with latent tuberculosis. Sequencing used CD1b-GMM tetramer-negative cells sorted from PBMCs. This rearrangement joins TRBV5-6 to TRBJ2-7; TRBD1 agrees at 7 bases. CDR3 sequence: CASSLGTGAYEQYF. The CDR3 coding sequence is TGTGCCAGCAGCTTGGGGACAGGCGCCTACGAGCAGTACTTC.